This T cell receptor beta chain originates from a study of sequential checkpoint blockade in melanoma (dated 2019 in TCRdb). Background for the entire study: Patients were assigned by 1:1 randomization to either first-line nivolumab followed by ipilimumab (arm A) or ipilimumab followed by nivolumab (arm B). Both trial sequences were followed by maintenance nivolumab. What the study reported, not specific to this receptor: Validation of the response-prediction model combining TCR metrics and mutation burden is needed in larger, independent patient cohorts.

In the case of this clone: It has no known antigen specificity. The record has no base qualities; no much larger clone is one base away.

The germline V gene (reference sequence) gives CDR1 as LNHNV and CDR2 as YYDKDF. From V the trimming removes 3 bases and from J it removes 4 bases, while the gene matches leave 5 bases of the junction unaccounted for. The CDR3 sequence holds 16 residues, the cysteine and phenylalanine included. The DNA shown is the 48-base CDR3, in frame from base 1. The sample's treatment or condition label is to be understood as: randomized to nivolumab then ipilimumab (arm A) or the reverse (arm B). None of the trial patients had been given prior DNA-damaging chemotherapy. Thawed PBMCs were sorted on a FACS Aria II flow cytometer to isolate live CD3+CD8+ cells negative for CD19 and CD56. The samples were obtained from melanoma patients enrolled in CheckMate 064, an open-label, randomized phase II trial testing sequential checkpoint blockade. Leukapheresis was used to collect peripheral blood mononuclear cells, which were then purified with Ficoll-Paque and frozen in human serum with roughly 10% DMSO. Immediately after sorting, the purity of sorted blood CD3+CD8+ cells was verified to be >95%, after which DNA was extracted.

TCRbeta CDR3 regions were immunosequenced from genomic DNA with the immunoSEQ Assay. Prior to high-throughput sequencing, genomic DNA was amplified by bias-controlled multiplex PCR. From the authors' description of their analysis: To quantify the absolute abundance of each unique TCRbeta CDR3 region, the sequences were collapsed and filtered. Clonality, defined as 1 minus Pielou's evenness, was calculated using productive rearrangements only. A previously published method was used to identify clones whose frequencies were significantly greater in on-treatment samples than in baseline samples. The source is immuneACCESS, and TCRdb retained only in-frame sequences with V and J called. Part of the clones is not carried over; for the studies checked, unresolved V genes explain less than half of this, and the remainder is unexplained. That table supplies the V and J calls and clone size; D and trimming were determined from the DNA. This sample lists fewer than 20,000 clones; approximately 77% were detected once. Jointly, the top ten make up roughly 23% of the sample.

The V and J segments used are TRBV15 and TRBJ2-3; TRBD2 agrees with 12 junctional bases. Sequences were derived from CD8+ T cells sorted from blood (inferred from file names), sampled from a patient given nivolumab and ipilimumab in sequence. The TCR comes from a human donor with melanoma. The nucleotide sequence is TGTGCCACCAGCAGGCTAGCGGGGGGGCTTTCAGATACGCAGTATTTT. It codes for CATSRLAGGLSDTQYF. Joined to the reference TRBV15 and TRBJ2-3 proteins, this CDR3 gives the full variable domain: DAMVIQNPRYQVTQFGKPVTLSCSQTLNHNVMYWYQQKSSQAPKLLFHYYDKDFNNEADTPDNFQSRRPNTSFCFLDIRSPGLGDTAMYLCATSRLAGGLSDTQYFGPGTRLTVL.